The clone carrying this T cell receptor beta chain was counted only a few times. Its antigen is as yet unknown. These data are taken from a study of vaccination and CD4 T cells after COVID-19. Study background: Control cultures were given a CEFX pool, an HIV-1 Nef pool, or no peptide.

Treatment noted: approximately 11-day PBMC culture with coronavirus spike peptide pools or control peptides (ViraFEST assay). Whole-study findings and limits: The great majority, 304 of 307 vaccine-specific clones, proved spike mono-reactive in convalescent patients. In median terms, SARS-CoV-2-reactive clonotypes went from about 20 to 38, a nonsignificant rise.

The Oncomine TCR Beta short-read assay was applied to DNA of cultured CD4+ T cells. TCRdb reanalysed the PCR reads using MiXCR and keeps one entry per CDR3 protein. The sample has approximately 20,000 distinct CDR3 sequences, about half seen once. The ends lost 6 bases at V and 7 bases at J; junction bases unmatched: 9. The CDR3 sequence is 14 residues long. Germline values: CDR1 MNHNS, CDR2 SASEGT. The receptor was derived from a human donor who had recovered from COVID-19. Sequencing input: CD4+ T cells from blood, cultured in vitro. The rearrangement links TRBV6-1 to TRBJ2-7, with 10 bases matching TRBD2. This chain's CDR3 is CASRRAGGPGEQYF. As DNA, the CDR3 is TGTGCCAGCAGACGAGCGGGAGGGCCGGGTGAGCAGTACTTC.